This T cell receptor beta chain was sequenced for a study of blood T cell repertoires in COVID-19. About the research overall: Acute and convalescent COVID-19 samples came from the United States, Italy and Spain. The analysed material was cDNA or gDNA that came from T cells, B-cell-depleted T cells, or PBMCs.

Germline CDR1 LGHNA, CDR2 YNFKEQ. CDR3 length: 15 residues. The V and J ends lost 4 bases and 1 base respectively, with 10 bases between them. Methods used by the authors: Scientists estimated how many nucleated cells there were by amplifying reference gene primers. This table comes from immunoSEQ multiplex PCR, and its TCRdb copy is limited to in-frame clones, with some not included. V, J and clone size were drawn from that table, and D and trimming were deduced from the DNA. The table includes 190,000 or so clones, around four fifths detected once. The source is a man aged 50 or older with active or convalescent COVID-19. The sequenced sample consisted of peripheral blood. The genes are TRBV4-2 and TRBJ2-2; maybe TRBD1 (5 bases). CDR3 amino acids: CASSRGRLNTGELFF. CDR3 DNA: TGTGCCAGCAGCCGGGGCAGGTTGAACACCGGGGAGCTGTTTTTT.